Given below is one T cell receptor (beta chain) in context. Trimming took 4 bases from V and 6 from J, leaving 16 bases between them. CDR3 length equals 14 residues. CDR1 and CDR2 from the germline V gene are SGHRS and YFSETQ. The data are from a study of blood T cell repertoires in COVID-19. Whole-study context: COVID-19 samples, acute and convalescent, were from the United States, Italy and Spain. T cells, B-cell-depleted T cells, or PBMCs provided the cDNA or gDNA that served as material.

Authors' analysis steps: By means of reference gene primer amplification, nucleated cell counts were estimated. The protocol was immunoSEQ multiplex PCR, while the TCRdb copy is restricted to in-frame clones and leaves out a portion. The V and J calls and clone size were taken over from that table, and D and trimming were inferred from the DNA. The sample lists under 250,000 clones, 75% to 90% occurring once. V and J are TRBV5-1 and TRBJ1-1, with D perhaps TRBD1 (5 bases). This clonotype originated in a man aged 35 to 55 with acute or convalescent COVID-19. The sequencing sample was made of peripheral blood. In DNA form, the CDR3 reads TGCGCCAGCAGCCCCGCGGGGGTCGTGGCTGAAGCTTTCTTT. It specifies CASSPAGVVAEAFF.